This T cell receptor (beta chain) was identified in a study of CD8+CD57+ T cells in acquired aplastic anemia listed by TCRdb under 2018. About the full investigation: On average, sorted CD4+ and CD8+ cells yielded around 3.4 ug of extracted DNA, with a range of roughly 0.17 to 30 ug. CD8+CD57+ expansion was defined as a frequency above the mean frequency observed in healthy subjects.

TCR beta VDJ combination and CDR3 sequence profiling used genomic DNA as the template. An Illumina HiSeq 2000 was used for TCR repertoire sequencing. In the authors' own workflow: Repertoire assessment relied on Simpson's diversity index, CDR3 size and DJ length profiles, and TRBV/TRBJ rearrangement plots. The most abundant DNA sequence in the deep sequencing data was defined as the immunodominant clone. CDR3 amino acid sequences were checked for sharing across subjects and were also compared against the VDJdb database and published repertoires. TCRdb applied fastp at Q25 and MiXCR to the public reads, then kept only in-frame beta chains. Rows matching on CDR3 protein sequence are summarized as one entry with the most common DNA and genes. These V and J calls derive from TCRdb rather than the authors' analysis. Recorded for this sample are about 160,000 distinct CDR3 sequences; 45% to 55% of them occurred a single time. Jointly, the top ten make up around a third of the sample.

Flow cytometry had shown CD8+CD57+ cell expansion in the patients selected for sequencing. Every patient had a diagnosis of severe acquired aplastic anemia based on International Study of Aplastic Anemia and Agranulocytosis and Camitta criteria. At the time blood was sampled, none of the patients had received any therapy. The study deep-sequenced TCR repertoires of sorted CD4+ and CD8+ blood T cells from severe aplastic anemia patients and healthy subjects. In the USA, patient enrollment took place under clinicaltrials.gov protocols 00001620, 01623167, 00001397, 00071045, 00081523 and 00961064. Ficoll-Paque density gradient centrifugation was used to isolate peripheral blood mononuclear cells. Before DNA extraction, CD4+ and CD8+ T cells were sorted with FACS or magnetic beads. Summary of the overall study and its limitations: No significant difference in CD8+ Simpson's diversity was found between patients and healthy controls (P=0.060). Around 31 CD8+ CDR3 sequences were shared between patients and controls but appeared highly expressed in patients and within their immunodominant clones.

Of note for this clonotype: The antigen this receptor binds is unknown. Qualities for individual bases were not recorded, and no much larger clone is one base off.

Measured from the cysteine to the phenylalanine, the CDR3 is 14 residues long. The only DNA kept is the CDR3, 42 bases in frame from the first base. V and J lose 6 bases and 0 bases, and a span of 15 bases separates them. According to the germline V gene, CDR1 reads SQVTM and CDR2 reads ANQGSEA. This TCR came from a human donor with aplastic anemia. The sequence links TRBV29-1 to TRBJ2-7; a weak D assignment points to TRBD2 (6 bases agree). Sequencing was carried out using sorted CD4+, CD8+, or CD8+CD57+ T cells (not recorded which) from PBMCs. The CDR3 reads CSVWEEGRSYEQYF. The sequenced DNA is TGCAGCGTATGGGAGGAGGGGCGCTCCTACGAGCAGTACTTC.